This T cell receptor (beta chain) was observed in a study of Graves' ophthalmopathy and Graves' hyperthyroidism. The overall study: Sampling took place at initial diagnosis, with peripheral blood obtained before any treatment.

Study results and caveats: Ophthalmopathy progression prediction by the model yielded a sensitivity of around 68% and a specificity of roughly 72%.

Details on this clonotype: Its antigen is as yet unknown.

Hyperthyroidism cases were recent diagnoses of under 2 months' duration in people aged 18 to 65. PBMCs stemmed from around 9.1 ml of fresh peripheral blood. The CDR3 is made up of 17 amino acids. J was trimmed by 4 bases and V by 0 bases; bases with no gene match: 10. The germline V gene has CDR1 KGHSH and CDR2 LQKENI. RNA transcripts were the template, and TCR beta CDR3 regions were amplified from them. Following a first-round RT-PCR that used HTBI primers, a second-round multiplex PCR was carried out. MiXCR was run by TCRdb on the multiplex PCR reads, yielding one entry per CDR3 protein. The sample records hundreds of thousands of distinct CDR3 sequences, around 21% being singletons.

The sequencing input was peripheral blood. The sequence was obtained from a woman aged 18-35 years with stable Graves' hyperthyroidism. This sequence joins TRBV18 and TRBJ1-2, with 8 bases that match TRBD1. This chain's CDR3 is CASSPPVTGGSGYGYTF. The CDR3 bases are TGTGCCAGCTCACCACCGGTTACAGGGGGGTCCGGCTATGGCTACACCTTC.